The T cell receptor (beta chain) described here comes from a study of CD8 T cells in ankylosing spondylitis. CDR1 is SEHNR, CDR2 FQNEAQ, per germline (reference sequence). This CDR3 has 9 amino acids. TCRdb redid the calling of the 5' RACE reads with MiXCR, one entry per CDR3 protein. Of some 200,000 distinct CDR3 sequences in the sample, 13% are singletons; the top ten hold about 15%. This clonotype was found a few times. As yet, its antigen is unknown. Findings of the study overall: Within matched ankylosing spondylitis synovial fluid, disease-linked clones were reportedly significantly enriched.

The origin of this receptor is a male donor with ankylosing spondylitis or in good health (not recorded which). Sequences were obtained from blood, either unsorted or a sorted T cell fraction (not recorded which). This chain uses TRBV7-9 with TRBJ2-5; a weak D match, TRBD1 (5 bases). The CDR3 protein is CEGEETQYF. In DNA form, the CDR3 reads TGTGAAGGGGAAGAGACCCAGTACTTC.